This T cell receptor (beta chain) was obtained from a study of OX40 agonist ivuxolimab in advanced cancers. The wider study: A male proportion of over 75% was recorded, with mean age approximately 57 years and range roughly 20 to 90. Two patients with cutaneous melanoma and one with hepatocellular carcinoma, three in total, showed partial responses.

Produced via immunoSEQ multiplex PCR; TCRdb's table is partial and in-frame only. The repertoire has nearly 60,000 clones, 88% of them found once; the top ten carry approximately 3.5%. This clone was observed a single time. The antigen remains undetermined. The V segment lost 3 bases and the J segment 1 base; nucleotides outside the gene matches: 8. This CDR3 has 16 residues. Germline V CDR1 and CDR2: LNHDA, SQIVND (reference sequence). Study-level points and caveats: The average count of expanded clones was higher among CD8+ T cells than among CD4+. At doses 0.1 to 3.0 mg/kg, CD4+ and CD8+ clones expanded.

This TCR was recovered from an adult with an advanced solid tumor such as melanoma, head and neck, liver or kidney cancer. The V and J genes are TRBV19 and TRBJ2-5; 7 bases are shared with TRBD1. The source material was CD4+ or CD8+ T cells sorted from blood, sampled in a trial of the OX40 agonist ivuxolimab. CDR3 DNA sequence: TGTGCCAGTAGTATTGGGACAGACCTCTTCCAAGAGACCCAGTACTTC. Residues: CASSIGTDLFQETQYF.